This TCR beta chain came from a study of control samples from healthy donors and cancer patients. The protocol was immunoSEQ multiplex PCR, while the TCRdb copy is restricted to in-frame clones and leaves out a portion. The table shows over 100,000 clones, with 80% to 95% occurring only once. CDR1 MNHNS and CDR2 SASEGT come from the germline V gene. This CDR3 region has 16 residues. V lost 0 bases and J 6 bases, leaving 16 bases between the germline ends. This clone was detected only once. The sample consisted of blood. The chain combines TRBV6-1 with TRBJ2-3; possible D gene TRBD1, 5 bases. This sequence originates from a man younger than 30 in good health. The CDR3 DNA follows: TGTGCCAGCAGTGAAGCTAGTCCAGGGTTGGGGGATACGCAGTATTTT. Its protein product is CASSEASPGLGDTQYF.